This entry features one T cell receptor (beta chain) sequence. Its antigen is unknown. The record originates from a study of T cell clones after liver transplantation. Study-level information: At least one year of complete immunosuppression withdrawal without enzymes over twice normal defined tolerance.

The method was immunoSEQ multiplex PCR; TCRdb's version includes in-frame clones alone and lacks a portion of them. The table records about 51,000 clones, about 86% of them present only once. CDR1 and CDR2 from the germline V gene are SEHNR and FQNEAQ (reference sequence). V lost 3 bases to trimming and J lost 4 bases, with 16 bases between them. The CDR3 contains 16 residues. General observations from the study: In a couple of subjects, few donor cells limited the measurable donor-reactive repertoire.

The J gene is TRBJ2-1, the V gene TRBV7-9; D gene uncertain. The material was CD8+ T cells from blood, obtained 12 months after liver transplant. This receptor was identified in a human patient who received a liver transplant. Some T cells may have originated in the graft donor. In nucleotides, the CDR3 is TGTGCCAGCAGCTTTCTTTACGGGTTCTCTTACAATGAGCAGTTCTTC. Translating gives CASSFLYGFSYNEQFF.